The T cell receptor (beta chain) under discussion was sequenced for a study of response to subunit inactivated influenza vaccine. Study-level points and caveats: A suggestion made by the authors is that each seasonal influenza vaccination recruits few new T cells.

Ten or more counts support this clonotype. Its antigen is not known. From germline, CDR1 is SGDLS and CDR2 YYNGEE. Trimming took off 3 bases at V and 4 bases at J, with 16 bases between the two ends. CDR3 length equals 15 residues. MiXCR was run by TCRdb on the RT-PCR reads, yielding one entry per CDR3 protein. The sample has 560,000 or so distinct CDR3 sequences, about 7.6% seen once. The rearrangement uses TRBV9 and TRBJ2-5; D is possibly TRBD1 (6 bases). Sequencing used PBMCs from blood, obtained roughly 24 months after vaccination. The TCR sequence derives from a man aged 50 to 69 who received an inactivated influenza vaccine. CDR3 DNA: TGTGCCAGCAGCGCTCAACCACAGGGAACAGAGACCCAGTACTTC. It specifies CASSAQPQGTETQYF.